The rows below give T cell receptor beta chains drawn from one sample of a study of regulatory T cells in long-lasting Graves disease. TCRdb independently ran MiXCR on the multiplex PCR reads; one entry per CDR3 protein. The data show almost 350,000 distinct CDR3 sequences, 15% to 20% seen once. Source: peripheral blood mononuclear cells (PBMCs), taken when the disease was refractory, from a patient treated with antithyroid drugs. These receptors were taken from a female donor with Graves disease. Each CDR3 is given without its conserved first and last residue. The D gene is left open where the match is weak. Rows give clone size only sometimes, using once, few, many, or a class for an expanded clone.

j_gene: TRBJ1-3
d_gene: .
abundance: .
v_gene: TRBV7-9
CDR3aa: ASSLKNSGKITGNTIY

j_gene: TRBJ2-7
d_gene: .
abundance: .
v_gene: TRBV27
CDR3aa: ASSLRGVGEQY

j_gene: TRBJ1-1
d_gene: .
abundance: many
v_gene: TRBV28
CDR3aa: ASSTWKWGAVNTEAF

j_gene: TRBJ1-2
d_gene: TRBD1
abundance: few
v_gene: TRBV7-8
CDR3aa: ASSLFQTGGGGYT

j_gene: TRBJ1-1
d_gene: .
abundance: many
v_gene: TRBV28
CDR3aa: ASSLLGLEAF

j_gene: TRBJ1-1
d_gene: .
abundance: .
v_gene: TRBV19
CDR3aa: ASSYPGQNTEAF

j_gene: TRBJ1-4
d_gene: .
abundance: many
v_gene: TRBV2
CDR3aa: ASKDRGAGLNEKLF

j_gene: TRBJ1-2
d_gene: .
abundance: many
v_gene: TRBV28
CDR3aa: ASSEKLYGYT

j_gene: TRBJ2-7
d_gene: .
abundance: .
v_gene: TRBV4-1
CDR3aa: ASSLGGRERQY

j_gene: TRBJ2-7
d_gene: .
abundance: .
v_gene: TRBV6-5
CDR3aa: ASSSIRGREQY

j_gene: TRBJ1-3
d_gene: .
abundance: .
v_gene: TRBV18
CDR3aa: ASSPQGKRSSGNTIY

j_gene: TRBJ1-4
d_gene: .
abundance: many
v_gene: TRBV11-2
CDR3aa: ASSQRAVWGYNEKLF

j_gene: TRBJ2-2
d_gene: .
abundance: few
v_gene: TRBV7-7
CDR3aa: ASSLGRSGELF

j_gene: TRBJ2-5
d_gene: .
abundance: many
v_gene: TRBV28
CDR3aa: ASSLVSPSTQY

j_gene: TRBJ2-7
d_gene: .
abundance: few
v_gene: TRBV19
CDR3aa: ASSIGVRADSSYEQY

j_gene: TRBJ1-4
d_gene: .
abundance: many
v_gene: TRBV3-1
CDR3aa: ASSQRGSNEKLF

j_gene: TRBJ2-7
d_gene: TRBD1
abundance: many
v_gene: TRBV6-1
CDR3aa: ASTLRTGGQYEQY

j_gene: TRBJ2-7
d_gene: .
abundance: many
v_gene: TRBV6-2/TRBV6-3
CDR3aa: ASRDGATYEQY

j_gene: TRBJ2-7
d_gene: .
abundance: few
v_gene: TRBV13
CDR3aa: ASSLAPGALPYEQY

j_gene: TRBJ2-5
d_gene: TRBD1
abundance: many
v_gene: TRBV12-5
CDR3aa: ASGPGQGPTQY

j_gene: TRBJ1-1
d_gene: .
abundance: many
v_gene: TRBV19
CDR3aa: ASSMWRNTEAF

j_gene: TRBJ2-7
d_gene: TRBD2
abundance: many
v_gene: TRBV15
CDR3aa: ATSREVAGIYEQY

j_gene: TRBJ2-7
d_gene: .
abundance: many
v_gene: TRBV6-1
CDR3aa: ASSPDRTALTYEQY

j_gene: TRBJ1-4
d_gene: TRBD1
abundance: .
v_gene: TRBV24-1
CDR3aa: ATSEPRQGREANEKLF

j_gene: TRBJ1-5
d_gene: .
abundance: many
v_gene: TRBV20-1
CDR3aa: SAQTAFHQPQH

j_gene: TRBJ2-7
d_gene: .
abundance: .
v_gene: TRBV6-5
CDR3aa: ASSWTVSYEQY

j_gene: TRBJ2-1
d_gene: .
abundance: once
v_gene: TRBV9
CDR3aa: ASSPGGPLYNEQF

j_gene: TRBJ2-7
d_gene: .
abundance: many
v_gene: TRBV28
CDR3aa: ASSWDDYEQY

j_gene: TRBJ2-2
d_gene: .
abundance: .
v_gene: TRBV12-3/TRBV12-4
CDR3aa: ASTQGRVLGELF

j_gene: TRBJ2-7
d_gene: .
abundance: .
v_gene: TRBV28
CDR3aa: ASKSDSYEQY

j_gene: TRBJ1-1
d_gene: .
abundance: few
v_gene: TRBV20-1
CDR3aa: SARSTVGGLDTEAF

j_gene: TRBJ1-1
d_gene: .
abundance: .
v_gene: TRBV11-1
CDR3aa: VSSISGGNWFVNTEAF

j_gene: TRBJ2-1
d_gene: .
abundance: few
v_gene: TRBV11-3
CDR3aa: ASSLSRHPSYNEQF

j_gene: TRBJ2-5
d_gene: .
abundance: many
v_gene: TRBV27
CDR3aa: ASSPLYHETQY

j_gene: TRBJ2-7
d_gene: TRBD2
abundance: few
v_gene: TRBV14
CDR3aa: ASSLVGGSGEQY

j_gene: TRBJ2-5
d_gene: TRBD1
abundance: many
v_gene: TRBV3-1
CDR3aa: ASSGWDRGQETQY

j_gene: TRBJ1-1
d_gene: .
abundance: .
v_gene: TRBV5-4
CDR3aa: ASSLAEGAGTEAF

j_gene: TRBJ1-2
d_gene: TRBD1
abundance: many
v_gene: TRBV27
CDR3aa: ASSPNTGGVGYGYT

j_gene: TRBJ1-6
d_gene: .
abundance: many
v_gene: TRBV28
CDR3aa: ASSPIVSRSSYNSPLH

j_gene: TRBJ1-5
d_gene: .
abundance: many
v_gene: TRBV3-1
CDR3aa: ASSRQDQPQH

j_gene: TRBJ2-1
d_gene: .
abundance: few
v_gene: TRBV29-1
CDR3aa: SVGQVKYNEQF